A selection of T cell receptor beta chains follows, all from one sample in a study of blood T cell repertoires in COVID-19. The repertoire was sequenced with immunoSEQ multiplex PCR; TCRdb's copy has only in-frame clones and lacks some. The sample includes some 400,000 clones, nearly 90% of them seen just once. Sequencing was performed on peripheral blood. The receptor set was obtained from a man between 18 and 29 years old with active or convalescent COVID-19. Each CDR3 is given with its conserved first and last residue. The D gene is left open where the match is weak. Not all rows give a size; the values are once, few, many and, for expanded clones, a class.

clone size,D gene,V gene,J gene,CDR3 DNA,CDR3 protein
once,.,TRBV5-6,TRBJ1-3,TGTGCCAGCAGCGAGGAGGCCCCCTCGGCGGGAAACACCATATATTTT,CASSEEAPSAGNTIYF
.,TRBD1,TRBV5-5,TRBJ2-1,TGTGCCAGCAGCTTGGTTTGGACAGGGGTTGGTGAGCAGTTCTTC,CASSLVWTGVGEQFF
.,TRBD1,TRBV29-1,TRBJ2-3,TGCAGCGTTGAAGGATCACAGGGGCACACAGATACGCAGTATTTT,CSVEGSQGHTDTQYF
.,.,TRBV7-8,TRBJ2-7,TGTGCCAGCAGCAATAGCGACGGCTACGAGCAGTACTTC,CASSNSDGYEQYF
.,TRBD2,TRBV4-1,TRBJ2-4,TGCGCCAGCAGCCCAACTGCCCTAGCGGGGATAGCCAAAAACATTCAGTACTTC,CASSPTALAGIAKNIQYF
.,.,TRBV7-3,TRBJ2-5,TGTGCCAGCAGCTTATCTTCCGGGACACAACAAGAGACCCAGTACTTC,CASSLSSGTQQETQYF
few,.,TRBV19,TRBJ1-5,TGTGCCGGGGGGGGCGTCAAAAGTACGCCCCAGCATTTT,CAGGGVKSTPQHF
.,TRBD2,TRBV5-6,TRBJ2-1,TGTGCCAGCAGCTTGGATGGTAGCGGGAGAGGTGAGCAGTTCTTC,CASSLDGSGRGEQFF
.,.,TRBV7-3,TRBJ1-6,TGTGCCAGCAGCTTATCCGGACCGACTAGAGTTTCGCCCCTCCACTTT,CASSLSGPTRVSPLHF
.,TRBD2,TRBV11-3,TRBJ2-3,TGTGCCAGCAGCTCTCCCTCACTAGCGGGTTGGACAGATACGCAGTATTTT,CASSSPSLAGWTDTQYF
.,.,TRBV10-2,TRBJ1-5,TGCGCCAGCAGTGAGAGCGGACAGATCTACAATCAGCCCCAGCATTTT,CASSESGQIYNQPQHF
.,.,TRBV18,TRBJ1-1,TGTGCCAGCTCACTTTTAGCGAACACTGAAGCTTTCTTT,CASSLLANTEAFF
.,.,TRBV7-2,TRBJ1-6,TGTGCCAGCAGCCCCCTCTTCTCACCCCTCCACTTT,CASSPLFSPLHF
.,TRBD2,TRBV3-1/TRBV3-2,TRBJ2-7,TGTGCCAGCAGGTACGGGACTAGCGGGGGGAGCGAGCAGTACTTC,CASRYGTSGGSEQYF
.,.,TRBV28,TRBJ1-2,TGTGCCAGCAGTTTATGGGACAGAGTATATCGAGGCTACACCTTC,CASSLWDRVYRGYTF
.,.,TRBV6-5,TRBJ2-1,TGTGCCAGCAGCCTCGGAGGGAAGGGTGAGCAGTTCTTC,CASSLGGKGEQFF
.,.,TRBV2,TRBJ1-4,TGTGCCAGCATGACAGAGCCTAATGAAAAACTGTTTTTT,CASMTEPNEKLFF
.,TRBD2,TRBV6-5,TRBJ2-2,TGTGCCAGCAGTTCCCGGGCTAGCGGGGGCACCGGGGAGCTGTTTTTT,CASSSRASGGTGELFF
once,TRBD1,TRBV28,TRBJ1-6,TGTGCCAGCAGAGGCGGGACAGGGAATTCACCCCTCCACTTT,CASRGGTGNSPLHF
.,TRBD1,TRBV6-5,TRBJ1-3,TGTGCCAGCAGGCAAGCAGGGGGCGGAAACACCATATATTTT,CASRQAGGGNTIYF
.,TRBD1,TRBV10-2,TRBJ2-1,TGCGCCAGCCGGACAGGCGATAATGAGCAGTTCTTC,CASRTGDNEQFF
.,TRBD1,TRBV6-5,TRBJ2-7,TGTGCCAGCAGGGACAGGGAGCCCTACGAGCAGTACTTC,CASRDREPYEQYF
.,TRBD1,TRBV4-1,TRBJ1-6,TGCGCCAGCAGCCGTGATGTGGGACAGAGAAATTCACCCCTCCACTTT,CASSRDVGQRNSPLHF
.,TRBD1,TRBV3-1/TRBV3-2,TRBJ2-2,TGTGCCAGCAGCCGAACGGGACAGGGGGCAGGCACCGGGGAGCTGTTTTTT,CASSRTGQGAGTGELFF
.,TRBD2,TRBV6-2/TRBV6-3,TRBJ2-1,TGTGCCAGCAGTTATCGACTAGCGGGACCCACGGAGCAGTTCTTC,CASSYRLAGPTEQFF
.,.,TRBV11-3,TRBJ2-3,TGTGCCAGCAGCTTAGTCTCGGGTTCGGATACGCAGTATTTT,CASSLVSGSDTQYF
many,TRBD2,TRBV7-2,TRBJ2-1,TGTGCCAGCAGCTTGTTCAGCGGGAGGAAATTCTTC,CASSLFSGRKFF
.,TRBD1,TRBV6-5,TRBJ1-5,TGTGCCAGCACCTTCGACAGGGTTGAACAGCCCCAGCATTTT,CASTFDRVEQPQHF
.,.,TRBV12-5,TRBJ2-3,TGTGCTAGTGGTTTCTTAGCCGATACGCAGTATTTT,CASGFLADTQYF
once,TRBD1,TRBV28,TRBJ1-2,TGTGCCAGCAGTTTATGGCACAGGGGGCTCGGTGGCTACACCTTC,CASSLWHRGLGGYTF
.,TRBD1,TRBV28,TRBJ1-5,TGTGCCAGCAGCAGGACAGGTTTTTTTGGACAGCCCCAGCATTTT,CASSRTGFFGQPQHF
.,.,TRBV7-9,TRBJ1-4,TGTGCCAGCAGCTTACTTCCAGGGCCTAATGAAAAACTGTTTTTT,CASSLLPGPNEKLFF
once,TRBD2,TRBV29-1,TRBJ2-1,TGCAGCGTTGAGGGGAGCGGGAGGGCCATCGGGGGCAATGAGCAGTTCTTC,CSVEGSGRAIGGNEQFF
once,TRBD1,TRBV19,TRBJ1-5,TGTGCCAGTAGTGGGACAGATAAACAGCCCCAGCATTTT,CASSGTDKQPQHF
.,TRBD1,TRBV2,TRBJ2-7,TGTGCCAGCCTGATGGACAGGGGCCACGAGCAGTACTTC,CASLMDRGHEQYF
.,TRBD2,TRBV10-3,TRBJ2-2,TGTGCCATCCCTGGGACTAGCGGGAGCACCGGGGAGCTGTTTTTT,CAIPGTSGSTGELFF
once,TRBD1,TRBV5-1,TRBJ2-6,TGCGCCAGCGGGTCCCAGGGGGCTGGGGCCAACGTGCTGACTTTC,CASGSQGAGANVLTF
.,TRBD1,TRBV27,TRBJ2-7,TGTGCCAGCAGTTTAGGACAGGGTGCGGACGAGCAGTACTTC,CASSLGQGADEQYF
once,.,TRBV24-1,TRBJ1-4,TGTGCCACCAGGTGTAGGGGGGGAAATGAAAAACTGTTTTTT,CATRCRGGNEKLFF
.,.,TRBV28,TRBJ1-1,TGTGCCGCTTGGGATTACGGGGGAGTGAGGACTGAAGCTTTCTTT,CAAWDYGGVRTEAFF
once,TRBD2,TRBV7-9,TRBJ2-7,TGTGCCAGCAGCCACATGACTAGCAACGAGCAGTACTTC,CASSHMTSNEQYF
.,.,TRBV4-1,TRBJ1-4,TGCGCCAGCAGCCAAACGGGTTTAAATGAAAAACTGTTTTTT,CASSQTGLNEKLFF
once,TRBD2,TRBV19,TRBJ2-1,TGTGCCAGTAGTATGAGTCTAGCGGGGGGTGAGCAGTTCTTC,CASSMSLAGGEQFF